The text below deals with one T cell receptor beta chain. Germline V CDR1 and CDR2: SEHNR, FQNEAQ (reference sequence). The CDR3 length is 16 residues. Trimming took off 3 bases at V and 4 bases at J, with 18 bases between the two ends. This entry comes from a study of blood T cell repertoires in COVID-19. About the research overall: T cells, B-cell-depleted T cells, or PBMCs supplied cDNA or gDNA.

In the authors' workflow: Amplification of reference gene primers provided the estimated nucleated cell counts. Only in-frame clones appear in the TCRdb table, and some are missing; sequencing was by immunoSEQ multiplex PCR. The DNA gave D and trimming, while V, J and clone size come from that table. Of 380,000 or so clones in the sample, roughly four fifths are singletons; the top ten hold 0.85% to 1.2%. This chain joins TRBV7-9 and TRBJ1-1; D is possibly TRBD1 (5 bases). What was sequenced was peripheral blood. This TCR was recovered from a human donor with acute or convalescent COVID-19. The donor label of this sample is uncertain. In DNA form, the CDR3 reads TGTGCCAGCAGCTTCCCTAGGAGACTGGGGGGCACTGAAGCTTTCTTT. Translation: CASSFPRRLGGTEAFF.